The next 7 T cell receptor beta chains were all read from a single sample in a study of identical twins. TCRdb reprocessed the 5' RACE reads via MiXCR and lists one record per CDR3 protein. The sample shows about 340,000 distinct CDR3 sequences, 9% to 15% of them seen only once. These data also formed part of another study, on yellow fever vaccine responses in identical twins.

Source material: CD8+ T cells sorted from blood. The receptors originated from a young woman in good health.

This clonotype was counted a few times. The genes are TRBV27 and TRBJ2-5; the D gene is possibly TRBD1 (5 bases). Trimming pared 6 bases from V and 3 bases from J, leaving 14 bases between. This CDR3 spans 14 amino acids. CDR1 is MNHEY and CDR2 is SMNVEV in the germline V gene (reference sequence). The CDR3: CASRNDGHKETQYF. CDR3 coding DNA: TGTGCCAGCAGGAACGACGGACACAAAGAGACCCAGTACTTC.

This clonotype was observed a few times. This chain connects TRBV3-1 to TRBJ1-2; TRBD1 might be the D (6 bases). The germline gives CDR1 LGHDT, CDR2 YNNKEL (reference sequence). The CDR3 extends over 15 amino acids. V was trimmed by 4 bases and J by 8 bases, leaving 20 bases between them. The CDR3 loop is CASSRTASAAFGYTF. The CDR3 nucleotides read TGTGCCAGCAGCCGGACAGCGTCAGCCGCGTTCGGCTACACCTTC.

CDR3 loop: CASSPWTSGSIYNEQFF. The CDR3 DNA sequence: TGTGCCAGCAGCCCATGGACTAGCGGGAGTATCTACAATGAGCAGTTCTTC. This rearrangement joins TRBV7-8 to TRBJ2-1, with TRBD2 matching 13 bases. This CDR3 region has 17 residues. Losses at the gene ends were 5 bases for V and 3 bases for J; bases not matched to a gene: 7. CDR1 and CDR2 (germline): SGHVS, FQNEAQ.

The CDR3 nucleotides are TGTGCCAGCAGCACAAACACCGGGACACACTACACAGATACGCAGTATTTT. Its protein is CASSTNTGTHYTDTQYF. J is TRBJ2-3 and V is TRBV7-8; D may be TRBD1 (6 bases). In germline, CDR1 is SGHVS, CDR2 FQNEAQ. CDR3 length: 17 amino acids. The germline V and J ends were trimmed by 5 bases and 2 bases, with 20 bases remaining between them.

The sample holds a few counts of this clonotype. The chain combines TRBV6-1 with TRBJ2-7; D is undetermined. V was shortened by 6 bases and J by 4 bases, with 22 bases between the two germline ends. The germline CDR1 and CDR2 sequences are MNHNS and SASEGT. This CDR3 has 16 amino acids. CDR3 sequence: CASRPPDHRVRYEQYV. CDR3 nucleotide sequence: TGTGCCAGCAGACCCCCCGATCATAGGGTTAGATACGAGCAGTACGTC.

This clonotype came up a few times. The junction shows a germline mismatch at one end, possibly a read error. The chain combines TRBV24-1 with TRBJ2-1, with D unresolved. The CDR3 is 8 amino acids. CDR1 KGHDR and CDR2 SFDVKD come from the germline V gene. The CDR3 nucleotides read TGTGCCACCCTTAGAACCTCCTTC. Translated: CATLRTSF.

A few counts support this clonotype. The chain uses TRBV7-9 and TRBJ2-1; D remains unclear. The germline V and J ends were trimmed by 8 bases and 3 bases, with 8 bases remaining between them. Germline lookup yields CDR1 SEHNR and CDR2 FQNEAQ (reference sequence). The CDR3 has 12 amino acids. CDR3 DNA: TGTGCCAGCGGTCCTAACTACAATGAGCAGTTCTTC. This gives the protein CASGPNYNEQFF. The entire variable domain, with the rest obtained from reference TRBV7-9 and TRBJ2-1, is as follows: DTGVSQNPRHKITKRGQNVTFRCDPISEHNRLYWYRQTLGQGPEFLTYFQNEAQLEKSRLLSDRFSAERPKGSFSTLEIQRTEQGDSAMYLCASGPNYNEQFFGPGTRLTVL.